These 18 T cell receptor beta chains originate from one sample sequenced in a study of cytomegalovirus exposure and HLA in healthy donors (dated by TCRdb to about 2017). The library was produced with the immunoSEQ multiplex PCR assay. For the multiplex PCR, a mixture combining 60 forward primers for TCR Vbeta segments and 13 reverse primers for TCR Jbeta segments was used. The clones in this table, taken by TCRdb from immuneACCESS, are in-frame only. Not every clone is retained; where verified, under half of the shortfall comes from an unresolved V gene, and the cause of the rest is unknown. Counted in this sample were around 210,000 clones; around 79% of them appeared once. The top ten constitute around 0.38% of the sample. Sequencing used PBMCs. These receptors originate from a male donor in good health and CMV-seropositive.

The CDR3 reads CASSSEGQGVQTQYF. CDR3 nucleotides: TGTGCCAGCAGCTCCGAAGGACAGGGTGTGCAGACCCAGTACTTC. The V call is TRBV7-2, the J call TRBJ2-5, with 8 positions matching TRBD1. The CDR3 has 15 residues. The V gene end was trimmed by 4 bases and the J gene end by 6 bases; junction bases not matched to a gene: 10. In germline, CDR1 is SGHTA, CDR2 FQGNSA.

The rearrangement uses TRBV19 and TRBJ1-1, with D uncertain. Per germline, CDR1 LNHDA and CDR2 SQIVND (reference sequence). This CDR3 is built from 12 residues. Trimming took 4 bases from V and 5 from J, leaving 8 bases between them. This CDR3 reads CASSTGWTEAFF. DNA for the CDR3: TGTGCCAGTAGTACCGGGTGGACTGAAGCTTTCTTT.

The chain carries TRBV7-2 and TRBJ2-1; TRBD2 agrees at 8 bases. Losses at the gene ends were 5 bases for V and 0 bases for J; bases not matched to a gene: 6. Germline V gene lookup returns CDR1 SGHTA and CDR2 FQGNSA. The CDR3 is 16 amino acids. The CDR3 loop reads CASSVEAGASYNEQFF. DNA for the CDR3: TGTGCCAGCAGCGTCGAAGCGGGGGCCTCCTACAATGAGCAGTTCTTC.

This clone occurred once. V is TRBV5-1 and J is TRBJ1-6; perhaps TRBD1 as D (5 bases). CDR1 is SGHRS, CDR2 YFSETQ, per germline. CDR3 length: 15 amino acids. Trimming took 2 bases from V and 6 from J, leaving 12 bases between them. The CDR3 region has the DNA TGCGCCAGCAGCTTCGGGGGAGGAGGTAATTCACCCCTCCACTTT. The encoded protein is CASSFGGGGNSPLHF.

The CDR3 loop reads CASSVEAKNIQYF. CDR3 bases: TGTGCCAGCAGTGTAGAAGCCAAAAACATTCAGTACTTC. This rearrangement joins TRBV6-1 to TRBJ2-4; D not certain. Germline V gene lookup returns CDR1 MNHNS and CDR2 SASEGT. The ends were cut back, 4 bases at V and 0 bases at J, with 4 bases in the middle. This CDR3 has 13 residues.

The V gene is TRBV7-2, the J gene TRBJ1-3, with 7 positions matching TRBD1. This CDR3 has 16 residues. Germline lookup yields CDR1 SGHTA and CDR2 FQGNSA. The V segment lost 1 base and the J segment 0 bases; nucleotides outside the gene matches: 3. The CDR3 spells CASSLGGQFSGNTIYF. The DNA for the CDR3 is TGTGCCAGCAGCTTAGGGGGACAGTTCTCTGGAAACACCATATATTTT.

The rearrangement uses TRBV19 and TRBJ2-2; D not resolved. The V end lost 3 bases, the J end lost 2 bases, and 7 bases lay between the germline ends. Germline V gene sequence: CDR1 LNHDA, CDR2 SQIVND (reference sequence). The CDR3 runs to 14 residues. In nucleotides, the CDR3 is TGTGCCAGTAGTATGTTCGTTAACACCGGGGAGCTGTTTTTT. Residues: CASSMFVNTGELFF. The full variable domain, rest sourced from reference TRBV19 and TRBJ2-2, is DGGITQSPKYLFRKEGQNVTLSCEQNLNHDAMYWYRQDPGQGLRLIYYSQIVNDFQKGDIAEGYSVSREKKESFPLTVTSAQKNPTAFYLCASSMFVNTGELFFGEGSRLTVL.

Only a few counts were recorded for this clone. The V gene is TRBV15, the J gene TRBJ2-7; TRBD2 is a possible D gene (6 bases). The CDR3 consists of 17 residues. The germline V and J ends were trimmed by 1 base and 0 bases, with 16 bases remaining between them. Looked up from germline, CDR1 is LNHNV and CDR2 is YYDKDF (reference sequence). CDR3 loop: CATSRGGLTGASYEQYF. Here the CDR3 DNA reads TGTGCCACCAGCAGAGGGGGTTTAACGGGAGCCTCCTACGAGCAGTACTTC.

The rearrangement uses TRBV19 and TRBJ1-2; D might be TRBD1 (6 bases). The CDR3 runs to 17 residues. Germline CDR1 is LNHDA and CDR2 is SQIVND (reference sequence). Deletions cut 5 bases from V and 7 bases from J, with 26 bases between. In DNA, the CDR3 is TGTGCCAGTAGTCCAATGGTTTGGACAGACGCCAAGGCTGGCTACACCTTC. It specifies CASSPMVWTDAKAGYTF.

This sequence joins TRBV7-2 and TRBJ1-2; no clear D gene. Germline assignment: CDR1 SGHTA and CDR2 FQGNSA. This CDR3 is 13 amino acids long. V was cut by 5 bases and J by 7 bases, with 14 bases left in between. CDR3 residues: CASSPGGGIGYTF. CDR3 DNA sequence: TGTGCCAGCAGCCCGGGTGGAGGAATTGGCTACACCTTC. The whole variable domain, remainder taken from reference TRBV7-2 and TRBJ1-2, is GAGVSQSPSNKVTEKGKDVELRCDPISGHTALYWYRQSLGQGLEFLIYFQGNSAPDKSGLPSDRFSAERTGGSVSTLTIQRTQQEDSAVYLCASSPGGGIGYTFGSGTRLTVV.

The J gene is TRBJ1-4, the V gene TRBV7-2; TRBD1 might be the D (5 bases). CDR1 and CDR2 from the germline V gene are SGHTA and FQGNSA. This CDR3 has 15 amino acids. Trimming pared 4 bases from V and 5 bases from J, leaving 14 bases between. The CDR3 sequence is CASSSNRMGNEKLFF. The CDR3, as DNA: TGTGCCAGCAGCTCAAACAGGATGGGGAATGAAAAACTGTTTTTT.

The V and J genes are TRBV7-2 and TRBJ2-3; TRBD2 matches 7 bases. The V gene's germline CDR1 is SGHTA and CDR2 FQGNSA. CDR3 length equals 15 residues. V lost 1 base and J lost 5; bases outside the gene matches: 6. The CDR3: CASSLEGSGVDTQYF. The CDR3 DNA follows: TGTGCCAGCAGCTTAGAGGGCAGCGGGGTAGATACGCAGTATTTT.

This clone was counted only a few times. This rearrangement joins TRBV7-9 to TRBJ2-7, with D perhaps TRBD1 (6 bases). The germline CDR1 and CDR2 sequences are SEHNR and FQNEAQ (reference sequence). The CDR3 is 13 residues long. With 3 bases removed from V and 3 bases from J, the gap between germline ends came to 9 bases. CDR3 sequence: CASSFPDSYEQYF. The CDR3 region has the DNA TGTGCCAGCAGCTTTCCGGACAGCTACGAGCAGTACTTC.

This clone was found a few times. The chain recombines TRBV9 with TRBJ1-1; 8 bases align to TRBD1. CDR3 length: 14 residues. Germline CDR1 reads SGDLS; CDR2 reads YYNGEE. The junction had 6 bases not matched to a gene; V was cut back by 4 bases and J by 4 bases. The CDR3, as DNA: TGTGCCAGCAGCCCTACAGGGGGGGGCACTGAAGCTTTCTTT. It specifies CASSPTGGGTEAFF.

The chain links TRBV29-1 to TRBJ2-5, with D perhaps TRBD2 (7 bases). This CDR3 is 16 amino acids long. Trimming took off 3 bases at V and 5 bases at J, with 22 bases between the two ends. The germline CDR1 and CDR2 sequences are SQVTM and ANQGSEA. CDR3: CSVDPLRAGQQETQYF. The CDR3 DNA sequence: TGCAGCGTTGACCCCCTCCGAGCGGGACAACAGGAGACCCAGTACTTC.

CDR3 loop: CASSIGGGQGSQPQHF. Here the CDR3 DNA reads TGTGCCAGTAGTATAGGGGGCGGACAGGGTAGTCAGCCCCAGCATTTT. The chain combines TRBV19 with TRBJ1-5; 8 bases fit TRBD1. The CDR3 runs 16 residues. CDR1 is LNHDA and CDR2 is SQIVND in the germline V gene (reference sequence). Trimming took 1 base from V and 6 from J; bases not matched to a gene: 8.

The chain is built from TRBV29-1 and TRBJ2-5; weak D call: TRBD1 (5 bases). Trimming took 7 bases from V and 4 from J, leaving 19 bases between them. The CDR3 extends over 14 amino acids. Germline V gene sequence: CDR1 SQVTM, CDR2 ANQGSEA. The CDR3 here is CSGTDTGGPETQYF. The CDR3 bases are TGCAGCGGGACGGATACAGGTGGTCCAGAGACCCAGTACTTC.

The chain uses TRBV6-1 and TRBJ2-3, with TRBD1 matching over 8 bases. Germline V lookup: CDR1 MNHNS, CDR2 SASEGT. The CDR3 has 15 amino acids. The junction had 12 bases not matched to a gene; V was cut back by 7 bases and J by 6 bases. CDR3 coding DNA: TGTGCCAGCACGGCTGGGACAGGTGCGGTGGATACGCAGTATTTT. Amino acid sequence: CASTAGTGAVDTQYF.